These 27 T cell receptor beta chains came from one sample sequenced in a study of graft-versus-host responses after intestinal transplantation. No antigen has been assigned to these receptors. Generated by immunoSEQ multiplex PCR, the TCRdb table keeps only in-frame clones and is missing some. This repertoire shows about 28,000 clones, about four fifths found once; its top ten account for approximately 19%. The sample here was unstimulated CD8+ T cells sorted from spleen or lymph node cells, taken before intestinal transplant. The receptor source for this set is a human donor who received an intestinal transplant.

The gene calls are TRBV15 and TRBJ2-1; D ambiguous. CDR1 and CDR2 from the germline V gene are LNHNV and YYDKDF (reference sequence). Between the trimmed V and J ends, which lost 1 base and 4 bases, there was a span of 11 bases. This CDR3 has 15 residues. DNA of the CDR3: TGTGCCACCAGCAGAGTACCCAGCGCTTACAATGAGCAGTTCTTC. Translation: CATSRVPSAYNEQFF.

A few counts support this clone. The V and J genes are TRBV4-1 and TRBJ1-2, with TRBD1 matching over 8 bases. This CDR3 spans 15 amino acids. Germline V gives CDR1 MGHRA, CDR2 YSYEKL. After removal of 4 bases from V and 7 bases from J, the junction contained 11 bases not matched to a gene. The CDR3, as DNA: TGCGCCAGCAGCCCTTCCAGGGGGCTGTCGAGTGGCTACACCTTC. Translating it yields CASSPSRGLSSGYTF.

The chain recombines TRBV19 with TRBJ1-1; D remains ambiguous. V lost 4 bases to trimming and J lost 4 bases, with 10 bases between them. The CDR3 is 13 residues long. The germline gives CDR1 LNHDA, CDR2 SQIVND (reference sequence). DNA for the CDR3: TGTGCCAGTAGTACCTTCTCAGGCACTGAAGCTTTCTTT. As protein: CASSTFSGTEAFF.

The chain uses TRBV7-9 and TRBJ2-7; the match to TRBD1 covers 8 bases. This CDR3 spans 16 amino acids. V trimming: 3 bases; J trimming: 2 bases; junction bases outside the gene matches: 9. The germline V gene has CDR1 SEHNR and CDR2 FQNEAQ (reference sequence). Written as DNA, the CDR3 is TGTGCCAGCAGCTTTCCTCCGGGACAGGAGGCCTACGAGCAGTACTTC. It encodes CASSFPPGQEAYEQYF.

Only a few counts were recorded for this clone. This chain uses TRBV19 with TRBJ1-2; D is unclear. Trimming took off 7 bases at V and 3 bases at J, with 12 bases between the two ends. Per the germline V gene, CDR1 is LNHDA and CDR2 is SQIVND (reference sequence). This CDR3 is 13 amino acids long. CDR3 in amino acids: CASTPRGYYGYTF. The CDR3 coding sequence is TGTGCCAGTACCCCTCGGGGATACTATGGCTACACCTTC.

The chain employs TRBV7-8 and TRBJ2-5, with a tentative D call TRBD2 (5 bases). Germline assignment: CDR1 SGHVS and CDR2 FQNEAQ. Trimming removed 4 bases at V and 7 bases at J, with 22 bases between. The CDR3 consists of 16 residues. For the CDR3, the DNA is TGTGCCAGCAGCTCCCCGGACCCATTAGCGATAGGGACCCAGTACTTC. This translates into CASSSPDPLAIGTQYF.

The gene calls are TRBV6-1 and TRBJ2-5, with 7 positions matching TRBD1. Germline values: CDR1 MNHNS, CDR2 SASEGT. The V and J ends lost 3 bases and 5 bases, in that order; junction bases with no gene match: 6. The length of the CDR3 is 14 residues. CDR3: CASSEAGGWETQYF. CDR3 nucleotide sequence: TGTGCCAGCAGTGAGGCAGGGGGATGGGAGACCCAGTACTTC.

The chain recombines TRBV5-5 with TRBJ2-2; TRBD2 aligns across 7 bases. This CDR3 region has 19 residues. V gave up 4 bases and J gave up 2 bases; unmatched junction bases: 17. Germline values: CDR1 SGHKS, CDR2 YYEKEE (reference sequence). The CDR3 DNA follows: TGTGCCAGCAGCCCCCTCAGGGTGGCGGGAGAGGGAAACACCGGGGAGCTGTTTTTT. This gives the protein CASSPLRVAGEGNTGELFF.

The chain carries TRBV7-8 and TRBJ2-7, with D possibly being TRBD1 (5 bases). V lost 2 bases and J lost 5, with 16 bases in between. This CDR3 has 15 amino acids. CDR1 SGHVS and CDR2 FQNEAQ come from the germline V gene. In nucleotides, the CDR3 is TGTGCCAGCAGCTTAAGGTCAGGGCCGAAAAACGAGCAGTACTTC. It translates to CASSLRSGPKNEQYF.

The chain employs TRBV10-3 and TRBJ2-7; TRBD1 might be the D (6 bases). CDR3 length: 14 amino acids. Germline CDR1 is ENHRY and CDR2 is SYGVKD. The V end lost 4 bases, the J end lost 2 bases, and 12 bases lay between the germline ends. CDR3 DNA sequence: TGTGCCATCAGTGGGGGGAACAGGGCCTACGAGCAGTACTTC. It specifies CAISGGNRAYEQYF.

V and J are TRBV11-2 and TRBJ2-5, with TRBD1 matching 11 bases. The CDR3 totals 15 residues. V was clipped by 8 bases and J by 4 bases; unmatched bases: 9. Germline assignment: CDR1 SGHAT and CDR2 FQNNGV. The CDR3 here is CASSMLGTGGETQYF. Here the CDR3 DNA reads TGTGCCAGCTCCATGCTCGGGACAGGGGGAGAGACCCAGTACTTC.

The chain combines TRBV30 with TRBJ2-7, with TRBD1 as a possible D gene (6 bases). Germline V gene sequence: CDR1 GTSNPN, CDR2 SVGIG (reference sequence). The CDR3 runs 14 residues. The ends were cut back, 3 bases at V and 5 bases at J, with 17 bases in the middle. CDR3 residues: CAWRAPGHQNEQYF. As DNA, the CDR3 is TGTGCCTGGAGAGCTCCGGGACACCAAAACGAGCAGTACTTC.

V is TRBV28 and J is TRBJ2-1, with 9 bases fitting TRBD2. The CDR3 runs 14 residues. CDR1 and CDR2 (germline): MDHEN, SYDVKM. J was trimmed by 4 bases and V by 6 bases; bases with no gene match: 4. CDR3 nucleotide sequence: TGTGCCAGCAGCCTAGCGGGGCCTTACAATGAGCAGTTCTTC. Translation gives CASSLAGPYNEQFF.

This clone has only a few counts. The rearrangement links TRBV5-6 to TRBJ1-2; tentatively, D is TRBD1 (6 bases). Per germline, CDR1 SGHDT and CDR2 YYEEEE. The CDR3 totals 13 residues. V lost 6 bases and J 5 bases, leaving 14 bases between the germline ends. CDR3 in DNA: TGTGCCAGCACCCGACAGGCGAAATATGGCTACACCTTC. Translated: CASTRQAKYGYTF.

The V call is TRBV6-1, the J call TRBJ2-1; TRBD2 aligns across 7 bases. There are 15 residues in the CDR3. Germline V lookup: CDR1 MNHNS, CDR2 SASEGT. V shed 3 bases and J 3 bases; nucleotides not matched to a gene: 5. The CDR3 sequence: CASSEMGLYYNEQFF. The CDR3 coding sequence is TGTGCCAGCAGTGAGATGGGACTATACTACAATGAGCAGTTCTTC.

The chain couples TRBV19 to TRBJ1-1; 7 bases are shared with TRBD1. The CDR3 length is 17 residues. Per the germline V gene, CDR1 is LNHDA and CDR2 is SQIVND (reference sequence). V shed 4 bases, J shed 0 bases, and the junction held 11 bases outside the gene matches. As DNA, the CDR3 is TGTGCCAGTAGTACGATTCCGGGACAGCTGTTGAACACTGAAGCTTTCTTT. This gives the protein CASSTIPGQLLNTEAFF.

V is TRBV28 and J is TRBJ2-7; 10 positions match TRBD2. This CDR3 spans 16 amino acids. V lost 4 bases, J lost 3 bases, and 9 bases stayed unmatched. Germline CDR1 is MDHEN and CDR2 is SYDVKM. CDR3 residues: CASSWGLAGVGYEQYF. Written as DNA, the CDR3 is TGTGCCAGCAGTTGGGGCCTAGCGGGAGTGGGCTACGAGCAGTACTTC.

CDR3 bases: TGTGCCAGCAGCCAAGTATTGCAAGAGACCCAGTACTTC. The encoded protein is CASSQVLQETQYF. The rearrangement uses TRBV4-2 and TRBJ2-5; no reliable D call. The CDR3 runs to 13 residues. Germline lookup yields CDR1 LGHNA and CDR2 YNFKEQ. V was trimmed by 1 base and J by 2 bases, leaving 5 bases between them.

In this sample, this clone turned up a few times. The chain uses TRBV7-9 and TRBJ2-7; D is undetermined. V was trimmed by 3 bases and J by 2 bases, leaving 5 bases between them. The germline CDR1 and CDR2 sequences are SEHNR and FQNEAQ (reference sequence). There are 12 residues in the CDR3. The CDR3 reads CASSFPTYEQYF. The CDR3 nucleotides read TGTGCCAGCAGCTTTCCCACCTACGAGCAGTACTTC.

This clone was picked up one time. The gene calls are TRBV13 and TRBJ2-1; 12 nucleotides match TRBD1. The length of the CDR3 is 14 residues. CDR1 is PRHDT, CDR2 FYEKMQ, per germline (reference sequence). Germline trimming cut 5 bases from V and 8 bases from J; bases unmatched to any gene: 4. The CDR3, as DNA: TGTGCCAGCAGCCCGGGACAGGGGGCGTATGAGCAGTTCTTC. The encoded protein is CASSPGQGAYEQFF.

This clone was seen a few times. CDR3 coding DNA: TGTGCCAGTAGTATGGGACAGGGGCGGCAGATCGAGCAGTACTTC. It specifies CASSMGQGRQIEQYF. The V gene is TRBV19, the J gene TRBJ2-7; 10 nucleotides line up with TRBD1. Germline-derived CDR1 and CDR2 are LNHDA and SQIVND (reference sequence). V was pared by 3 bases and J by 6 bases, with 8 bases of the junction left unmatched. CDR3 length equals 15 residues.

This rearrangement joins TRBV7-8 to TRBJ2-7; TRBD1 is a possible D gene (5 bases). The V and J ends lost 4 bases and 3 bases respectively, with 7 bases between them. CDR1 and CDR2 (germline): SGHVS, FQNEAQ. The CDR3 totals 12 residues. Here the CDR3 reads CASSSTGYEQYF. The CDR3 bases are TGTGCCAGCAGCTCTACAGGCTACGAGCAGTACTTC.

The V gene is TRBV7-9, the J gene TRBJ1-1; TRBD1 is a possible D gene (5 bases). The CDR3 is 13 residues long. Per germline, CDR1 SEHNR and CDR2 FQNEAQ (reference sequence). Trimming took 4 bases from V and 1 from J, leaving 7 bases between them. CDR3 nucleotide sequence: TGTGCCAGCAGCTACGGACAGAACACTGAAGCTTTCTTT. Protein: CASSYGQNTEAFF.

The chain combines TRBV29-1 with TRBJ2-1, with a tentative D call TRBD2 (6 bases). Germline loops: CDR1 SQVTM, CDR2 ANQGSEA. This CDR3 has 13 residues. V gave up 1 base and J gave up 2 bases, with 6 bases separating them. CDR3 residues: CSVEGGAYNEQFF. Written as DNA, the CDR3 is TGCAGCGTTGAAGGGGGGGCCTACAATGAGCAGTTCTTC.

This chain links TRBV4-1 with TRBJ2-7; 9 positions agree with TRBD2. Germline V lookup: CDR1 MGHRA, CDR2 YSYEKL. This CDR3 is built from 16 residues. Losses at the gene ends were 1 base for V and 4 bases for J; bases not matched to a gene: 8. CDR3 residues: CASSQGTRLAVYEQYF. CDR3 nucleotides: TGCGCCAGCAGCCAAGGCACAAGACTAGCGGTTTACGAGCAGTACTTC.

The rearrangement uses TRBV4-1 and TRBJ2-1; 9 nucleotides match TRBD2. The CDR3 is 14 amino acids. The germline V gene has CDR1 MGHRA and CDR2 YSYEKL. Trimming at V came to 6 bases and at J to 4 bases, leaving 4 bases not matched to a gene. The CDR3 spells CASSPSGMYNEQFF. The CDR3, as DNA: TGCGCCAGCAGTCCTAGCGGGATGTACAATGAGCAGTTCTTC.

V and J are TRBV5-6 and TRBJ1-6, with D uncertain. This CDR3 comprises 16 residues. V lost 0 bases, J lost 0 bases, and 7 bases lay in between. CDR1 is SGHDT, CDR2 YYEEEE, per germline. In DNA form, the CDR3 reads TGTGCCAGCAGCTTGGAAGGGAGCTCCTATAATTCACCCCTCCACTTT. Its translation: CASSLEGSSYNSPLHF.